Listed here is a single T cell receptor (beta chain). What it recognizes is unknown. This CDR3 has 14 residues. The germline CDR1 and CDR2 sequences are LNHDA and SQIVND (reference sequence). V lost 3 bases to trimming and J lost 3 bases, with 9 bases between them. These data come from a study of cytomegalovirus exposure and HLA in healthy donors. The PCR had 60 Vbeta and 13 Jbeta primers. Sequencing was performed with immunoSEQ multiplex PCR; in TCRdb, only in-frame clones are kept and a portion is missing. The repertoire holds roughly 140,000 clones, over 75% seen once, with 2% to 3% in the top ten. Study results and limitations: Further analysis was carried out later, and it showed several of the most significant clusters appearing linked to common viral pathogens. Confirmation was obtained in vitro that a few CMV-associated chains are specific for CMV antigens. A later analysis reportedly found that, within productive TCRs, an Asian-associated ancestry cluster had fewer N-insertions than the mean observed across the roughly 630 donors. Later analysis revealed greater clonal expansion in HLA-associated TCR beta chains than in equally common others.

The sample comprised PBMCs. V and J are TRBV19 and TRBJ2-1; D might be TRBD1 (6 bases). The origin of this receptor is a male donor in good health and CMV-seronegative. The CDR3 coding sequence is TGTGCCAGTAGTATGACAGGAGTCTACAATGAGCAGTTCTTC. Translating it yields CASSMTGVYNEQFF. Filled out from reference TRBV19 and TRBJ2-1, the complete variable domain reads DGGITQSPKYLFRKEGQNVTLSCEQNLNHDAMYWYRQDPGQGLRLIYYSQIVNDFQKGDIAEGYSVSREKKESFPLTVTSAQKNPTAFYLCASSMTGVYNEQFFGPGTRLTVL.